This TCR beta chain was documented in a study of T-cell reconstitution after alpha-beta-depleted transplantation in children. General study findings and limits: Alpha-beta T cells about two months after transplant reportedly derived from several hundred expanded graft clones. The origin of high day-60 TCRbeta diversity in some patients lay in surviving recipient T cells and thymic progenitors. T-cell counts and diversity at one year following transplant were attributed mainly to newly produced T cells.

This CDR3 is 17 amino acids long. Germline CDR1 and CDR2: MGHRA and YSYEKL. V lost 6 bases to trimming and J lost 5 bases; unmatched junction nucleotides: 15. A library of TCRbeta sequences, prepared with unique molecular identifiers, was generated. MiXCR, run by TCRdb on the PCR reads, gives a single entry per CDR3 protein. Here the sample spans fewer than 1 million distinct CDR3 sequences, under 20% being singletons. On this clonotype itself: As yet, its antigen is unknown.

The sequence came from a male patient younger than 18 who had a stem cell transplant for acute lymphoblastic leukemia, so the T cells may come from the graft donor. Sequences were derived from PBMCs, mostly from graft donor cells, sampled 360 days after TCRalphabeta/CD19-depleted stem cell transplant. The chain recombines TRBV4-1 with TRBJ2-7, with 11 bases matching TRBD2. CDR3: CASRQFILAGVSHEQYF. In DNA form, the CDR3 reads TGCGCCAGCAGGCAATTCATACTAGCGGGAGTAAGTCACGAGCAGTACTTC.